The rows below give T cell receptor beta chains drawn from one sample of a study of vaccination and CD4 T cells after COVID-19. TCRdb re-called the PCR reads with MiXCR, one entry per CDR3 protein. This table holds approximately 6,800 distinct CDR3 sequences, 43% found once. Their antigens are not known. The sequenced material came from CD4+ T cells from blood, cultured in vitro. All receptors come from a human donor in good health. Both conserved end residues are part of each CDR3. A D gene is named only where the DNA matches it firmly. Clone size is stated in some rows and not others, as once, few, many or a class when expanded.

D,size,V,J,DNA,CDR3
TRBD1,once,TRBV6-1,TRBJ1-3,TGTGCCAGCAGGCCGACAGGGACCTTCTCTGGAAACACCATATATTTT,CASRPTGTFSGNTIYF
NA,few,TRBV15,TRBJ1-2,TGTGCCACCAGCACAGCGACAGAGAACTATGGCTACACCTTC,CATSTATENYGYTF
TRBD1,few,TRBV7-2,TRBJ2-5,TGTGCCAGCAGCTTAGCGCAGGGGGCAAAGACCCAGTACTTC,CASSLAQGAKTQYF
NA,NA,TRBV19,TRBJ1-2,TGTGCCAGTACCAGAGGAGGGCTCTATGGCTACACCTTC,CASTRGGLYGYTF
TRBD1,NA,TRBV28,TRBJ1-6,TGTGCCAGCAGTTACGGGACAGGGTATAATTCACCCCTCCACTTT,CASSYGTGYNSPLHF
NA,NA,TRBV6-5,TRBJ2-2,TGTGCCAGCAGTTACTCCCCAGGGGCGGCGAACACCGGGGAGCTGTTTTTT,CASSYSPGAANTGELFF
NA,NA,TRBV6-1,TRBJ1-2,TGTGCCAGCAGCCGAAGCAACTATGGCTACACCTTC,CASSRSNYGYTF
NA,once,TRBV5-1,TRBJ1-1,TGCGCCAGCAGCTTGGCGGGGGTTTTAACTGAAGCTTTCTTT,CASSLAGVLTEAFF
NA,NA,TRBV7-9,TRBJ1-5,TGTGCCAGCAGCCTCGGTGGGGGGGGTTATCAGCCCCAGCATTTT,CASSLGGGGYQPQHF
NA,NA,TRBV9,TRBJ2-7,TGTGCCAGCAGCGTCGGGGCGGTTGGGGCCTACGAGCAGTACTTC,CASSVGAVGAYEQYF
NA,NA,TRBV6-5,TRBJ1-2,TGTGCCAGCAGTTACTCGCGGCAAGGCTACACCTTC,CASSYSRQGYTF
NA,NA,TRBV7-2,TRBJ2-7,TGTGCCAGCAGCTTAGGCCAATCCTACGAAGAGCAGTACTTC,CASSLGQSYEEQYF
TRBD2,NA,TRBV30,TRBJ2-1,TGTGCCTGGAGTCTCAGCGGGAGCTATGAGCAGTTCTTC,CAWSLSGSYEQFF
NA,NA,TRBV20-1,TRBJ2-7,TGCAGTGCTTCACCGGGGGCGCGGAATTCCTACGAGCAGTACTTC,CSASPGARNSYEQYF
TRBD2,few,TRBV6-1,TRBJ2-5,TGTGCCAGCAGCATACGGGGGGTAGCGGAGACCCAGTACTTC,CASSIRGVAETQYF
TRBD2,NA,TRBV7-8,TRBJ2-1,TGTGCCAGCAGCCTACTTGGACTAGCGGCTGAGCAGTTCTTC,CASSLLGLAAEQFF
NA,NA,TRBV7-9,TRBJ2-1,TGTGCCAGCAGCTCCCCGGGACTTTCCAAGGGCAATGAGCAGTTCTTC,CASSSPGLSKGNEQFF
NA,NA,TRBV9,TRBJ2-7,TGTGCCAGCACCCCAACAGTTCTCTCCTACGAGCAGTACTTC,CASTPTVLSYEQYF
TRBD2,once,TRBV12-3/TRBV12-4,TRBJ2-1,TGTGCCAGCAGTCCAAGACTAGCGGGGGGTTACAATGAGCAGTTCTTC,CASSPRLAGGYNEQFF
NA,NA,TRBV7-9,TRBJ1-2,TGTGCCAGCAAACGCGATGGGATCTATGGCTACACCTTC,CASKRDGIYGYTF
TRBD1,NA,TRBV12-3/TRBV12-4,TRBJ1-5,TGTGCCAGCAGTTTAGGGGACAGGCCTGATCAGCCCCAGCATTTT,CASSLGDRPDQPQHF
NA,once,TRBV5-1,TRBJ2-2,TGCGCCAGCAGCTTGGCGTACACCGGGGAGCTGTTTTTT,CASSLAYTGELFF
TRBD1,NA,TRBV20-1,TRBJ2-7,TGCAGTGCTAAAAGACAGGGTCGATCCTACGAGCAGTACTTC,CSAKRQGRSYEQYF
TRBD2,NA,TRBV5-1,TRBJ2-3,TGCGCCAGCAGCTTGGTACCGGGACTAGCGGGAGATGATACGCAGTATTTT,CASSLVPGLAGDDTQYF
TRBD1,few,TRBV20-1,TRBJ1-5,TGCAGTGCTTCTTTAGGACAGGGGGGCAATCAGCCCCAGCATTTT,CSASLGQGGNQPQHF
NA,NA,TRBV19,TRBJ1-1,TGTGCCAGCGCGTACGGGACAAGAGAGAGGAACACTGAAGCTTTCTTT,CASAYGTRERNTEAFF
NA,NA,TRBV6-5,TRBJ2-1,TGTGCCAGCAGTTATGACCTTGCAGCGACTGAGCAGTTCTTC,CASSYDLAATEQFF
NA,few,TRBV6-2/TRBV6-3,TRBJ1-2,TGTGCCAGCCGGCGGACGGCCGCCGTCTTTGGCTACACCTTC,CASRRTAAVFGYTF
TRBD1,few,TRBV7-6,TRBJ1-4,TGTGCCAGCAGCCAGGGACAGGGATTGAGGACTAATGAAAAACTGTTTTTT,CASSQGQGLRTNEKLFF
NA,NA,TRBV15,TRBJ1-6,TGTGCCACCAGCAGAGATTCAGTTGTAAATTCACCCCTCCACTTT,CATSRDSVVNSPLHF
TRBD1,NA,TRBV6-5,TRBJ2-5,TGTGCCAGCAGTTACGGGACAGGGGCCCAGTACTTC,CASSYGTGAQYF
NA,NA,TRBV4-3,TRBJ2-7,TGCGCCAGCAGCCAAGGTCTCCACGTATCCTACGAGCAGTACTTC,CASSQGLHVSYEQYF
TRBD2,NA,TRBV10-3,TRBJ2-3,TGTGCCATCAGAGAACCCGGACTAGGCTCTTTCACAGATACGCAGTATTTT,CAIREPGLGSFTDTQYF
NA,NA,TRBV6-2/TRBV6-3,TRBJ2-3,TGTGCCAGTAAGCTAGAAAGATCTAGCACAGATACGCAGTATTTT,CASKLERSSTDTQYF
NA,NA,TRBV10-3,TRBJ2-3,TGTGCCATCAGCGACTTTATAGTAAGCACAGATACGCAGTATTTT,CAISDFIVSTDTQYF
NA,NA,TRBV7-2,TRBJ1-3,TGTGCCAGCAGCTTAGCGGGAACTGGAAACACCATATATTTT,CASSLAGTGNTIYF
NA,NA,TRBV6-5,TRBJ1-6,TGTGCCAGCAGTTACTCGGGGGCTTCCTATAATTCACCCCTCCACTTT,CASSYSGASYNSPLHF
NA,NA,TRBV6-1,TRBJ2-1,TGTGCCAGCAGTGAAGCGTACCTACAGTTCTTC,CASSEAYLQFF
TRBD2,NA,TRBV2,TRBJ2-5,TGTGCCAGCAGATCGGGGACTAGCGGGTCTGAGACCCAGTACTTC,CASRSGTSGSETQYF
NA,few,TRBV19,TRBJ1-1,TGTGCCAGTACGGAAGGGGCGCGTACTGAAGCTTTCTTT,CASTEGARTEAFF